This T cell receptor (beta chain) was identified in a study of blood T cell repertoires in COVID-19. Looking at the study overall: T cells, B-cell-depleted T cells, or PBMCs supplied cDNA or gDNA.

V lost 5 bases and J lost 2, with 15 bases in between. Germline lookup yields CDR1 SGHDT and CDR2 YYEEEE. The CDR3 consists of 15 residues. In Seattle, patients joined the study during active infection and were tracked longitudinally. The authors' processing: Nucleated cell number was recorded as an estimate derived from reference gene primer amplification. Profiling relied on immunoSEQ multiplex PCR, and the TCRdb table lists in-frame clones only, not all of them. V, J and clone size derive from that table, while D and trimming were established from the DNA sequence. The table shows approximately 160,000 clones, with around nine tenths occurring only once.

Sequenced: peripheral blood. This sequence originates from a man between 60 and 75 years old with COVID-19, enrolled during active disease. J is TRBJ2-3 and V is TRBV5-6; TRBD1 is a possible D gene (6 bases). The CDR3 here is CASRPGQTHTDTQYF. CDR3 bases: TGTGCCAGCAGACCCGGACAGACCCACACAGATACGCAGTATTTT.